The next 5 T cell receptor beta chains were all read from a single sample in a study of CD8 T cells in ankylosing spondylitis. TCRdb itself ran the 5' RACE reads through MiXCR, one entry per CDR3 protein. The sample consists of under 300,000 distinct CDR3 sequences, 15% to 20% of them appearing once. The sequenced sample was blood, either unsorted or a sorted T cell fraction (not recorded which). The receptors here all came from a male donor with ankylosing spondylitis or in good health (not recorded which).

The V gene is TRBV19, the J gene TRBJ2-3; D call uncertain. Trimming removed 5 bases at V and 4 bases at J, with 7 bases between. Per the germline V gene, CDR1 is LNHDA and CDR2 is SQIVND (reference sequence). This CDR3 has 12 residues. The CDR3 is CASSEDSDTQYF. CDR3 DNA sequence: TGTGCCAGTAGTGAGGATTCAGATACGCAGTATTTT.

This clonotype was picked up a small number of times. The chain carries TRBV11-2 and TRBJ2-2, with D unresolved. Per germline, CDR1 SGHAT and CDR2 FQNNGV. The CDR3 consists of 11 residues. V was cut by 5 bases and J by 7 bases, with 5 bases left in between. Written as DNA, the CDR3 is TGTGCCAGCAGCATGATCGGGGAGCTGTTTTTT. Amino acids: CASSMIGELFF.

This clonotype was counted only a few times. V usage is TRBV7-9 and J usage is TRBJ2-7; 8 bases match TRBD2. The CDR3 is 16 residues long. Germline CDR1 SEHNR, CDR2 FQNEAQ (reference sequence). The V and J ends lost 1 base and 4 bases, in that order; junction bases with no gene match: 9. CDR3 amino acids: CASSLVAGNMVYEQYF. As DNA, the CDR3 is TGTGCCAGCAGCTTAGTAGCGGGAAACATGGTTTACGAGCAGTACTTC.

Only a few counts were recorded for this clonotype. The chain couples TRBV19 to TRBJ2-2, with D tentatively TRBD2 (5 bases). In germline, CDR1 is LNHDA, CDR2 SQIVND (reference sequence). This CDR3 region has 15 residues. Trimming shortened V by 2 bases and J by 3 bases, and 10 bases separated the two germline ends. This CDR3 is CASSISRGYTGELFF. The CDR3 region has the DNA TGTGCCAGTAGTATATCTCGGGGATACACCGGGGAGCTGTTTTTT.

The rearrangement joins TRBV4-3 to TRBJ1-1; D is undetermined. The CDR3 is 15 amino acids. Germline V gene sequence: CDR1 LGHNA, CDR2 YSLEER. Trimming cost V 0 bases and J 4 bases, with 12 bases left between them. The CDR3 bases are TGCGCCAGCAGCCAAGATAGGAGAGGGCGCACTGAAGCTTTCTTT. Translating gives CASSQDRRGRTEAFF.